The entry that follows covers one TCR beta chain sequence. The antigen is undetermined. The sample comes from a study of T cell repertoires in cytomegalovirus infection. Across the whole study: Carrying CMV and the relevant HLA type showed in public TCR beta signatures.

In TCRdb, the reads were re-called with MiXCR into one record per CDR3 protein. The sample yields roughly 760,000 distinct CDR3 sequences, about 40% seen once. V was trimmed by 0 bases and J by 5 bases, leaving 13 bases between them. The germline gives CDR1 SEHNR, CDR2 FQNEAQ (reference sequence). The CDR3 contains 16 residues. Overall study results and limits: Pooled public TCR beta family frequency picked out CMV carriers with the relevant HLA. Clonotype analysis showed dominance of the ex vivo response by HLA-C-restricted CMV-specific TCR beta clonotypes.

The sequenced sample consisted of PBMCs. V usage is TRBV7-9 and J usage is TRBJ1-4; the D gene is possibly TRBD1 (5 bases). This receptor was taken from a human donor in good health (CMV status not recorded). Some clones in this sample may be carry-over from other donors' samples. CDR3 protein: CASSLAMGVENEKLFF. The CDR3, as DNA: TGTGCCAGCAGCTTAGCAATGGGGGTGGAGAATGAAAAACTGTTTTTT.